Listed here are 32 T cell receptor beta chains from one sample, sequenced in a study of OX40 agonist ivuxolimab in advanced cancers. The data were produced by immunoSEQ multiplex PCR, yet TCRdb's version contains in-frame clones alone and is incomplete. The sample has more than 50,000 clones, 65% to 85% seen once. This material consisted of CD4+ or CD8+ T cells sorted from blood, taken in a trial of the OX40 agonist ivuxolimab. These receptors all stem from an adult with an advanced solid tumor such as melanoma, head and neck, liver or kidney cancer.

This chain connects TRBV19 to TRBJ2-1, with 12 bases that match TRBD2. This CDR3 is 16 amino acids long. J lost 2 bases, V lost 5 bases, and 4 bases had no gene match. Germline V gene data show CDR1 as LNHDA and CDR2 as SQIVND (reference sequence). The CDR3 coding sequence is TGTGCCAGTAGTCCAGCTAGCGGGAGGGCCTACAATGAGCAGTTCTTC. Translated, it gives CASSPASGRAYNEQFF. Together with reference TRBV19 and TRBJ2-1, the CDR3 gives the full variable domain: DGGITQSPKYLFRKEGQNVTLSCEQNLNHDAMYWYRQDPGQGLRLIYYSQIVNDFQKGDIAEGYSVSREKKESFPLTVTSAQKNPTAFYLCASSPASGRAYNEQFFGPGTRLTVL.

The DNA of the CDR3 is TGTGCCAGCAGCCTGGGCGGGCGAAACAATCAGCCCCAGCATTTT. This codes for CASSLGGRNNQPQHF. The chain carries TRBV7-2 and TRBJ1-5; no firm D call. The CDR3 runs to 15 residues. Germline CDR1 is SGHTA and CDR2 is FQGNSA. V dropped 5 bases and J dropped 3 bases, with 14 bases sitting between them.

The rearrangement joins TRBV6-1 to TRBJ1-5, with D possibly matching TRBD1 (5 bases). The germline V gene encodes CDR1 MNHNS and CDR2 SASEGT. The CDR3 has 16 amino acids. Trimming took 2 bases from V and 2 from J, leaving 13 bases between them. The CDR3 protein is CASSERPRGGNQPQHF. The CDR3 nucleotides are TGTGCCAGCAGTGAACGGCCCCGGGGCGGCAATCAGCCCCAGCATTTT.

The chain carries TRBV7-9 and TRBJ2-5; unclear D gene. V gave up 6 bases and J gave up 5 bases, with 13 bases separating them. The CDR3 covers 13 residues. Per germline, CDR1 SEHNR and CDR2 FQNEAQ (reference sequence). DNA for the CDR3: TGTGCCAGCAGTCATGGACCGTACGAGACCCAGTACTTC. Protein product: CASSHGPYETQYF.

V gene TRBV7-3 combines with J gene TRBJ2-1; TRBD2 matches at 7 bases. Germline CDR1 is SGHTA and CDR2 is FQGTGA. The CDR3 is made up of 15 amino acids. Trimming took 5 bases from V and 2 from J; bases not matched to a gene: 6. The CDR3 here is CASSLSGAPYNEQFF. CDR3 DNA sequence: TGTGCCAGCAGCCTGAGCGGGGCACCCTACAATGAGCAGTTCTTC.

The V gene is TRBV27, the J gene TRBJ1-1, with 8 bases aligning to TRBD1. The CDR3 consists of 15 residues. Germline V CDR1 and CDR2: MNHEY, SMNVEV (reference sequence). V was pared by 5 bases and J by 1 base, with 6 bases of the junction left unmatched. The DNA of the CDR3 is TGTGCCAGCAGTCCCCGACAGGGGTCGAACACTGAAGCTTTCTTT. Its protein product is CASSPRQGSNTEAFF.

In DNA, the CDR3 is TGCAGCGTTGAGGACAGGGGTCGAGGAACTGAAGCTTTCTTT. Translation: CSVEDRGRGTEAFF. This rearrangement joins TRBV29-1 to TRBJ1-1; 9 bases are a match to TRBD1. The ends lost 3 bases at V and 5 bases at J; junction bases unmatched: 7. Germline CDR1 and CDR2: SQVTM and ANQGSEA. The CDR3 runs 14 residues.

V and J are TRBV19 and TRBJ2-5; 8 bases match TRBD1. The CDR3 sequence is 12 residues long. After removal of 10 bases from V and 4 bases from J, the junction contained 5 bases not matched to a gene. Germline CDR1 reads LNHDA; CDR2 reads SQIVND (reference sequence). The CDR3: CANTRGRETQYF. As DNA, the CDR3 is TGTGCCAATACCAGGGGGCGAGAGACCCAGTACTTC. The complete variable domain, with remaining parts taken from reference TRBV19 and TRBJ2-5, reads DGGITQSPKYLFRKEGQNVTLSCEQNLNHDAMYWYRQDPGQGLRLIYYSQIVNDFQKGDIAEGYSVSREKKESFPLTVTSAQKNPTAFYLCANTRGRETQYFGPGTRLLVL.

This rearrangement joins TRBV5-1 to TRBJ2-2, with TRBD1 matching 10 bases. V trimming: 5 bases; J trimming: 2 bases; junction bases outside the gene matches: 12. Germline assignment: CDR1 SGHRS and CDR2 YFSETQ. This CDR3 is built from 18 residues. In DNA, the CDR3 is TGCGCCAGCAGTTCAACGCTGGGACAGGGGTCAAACACCGGGGAGCTGTTTTTT. This gives the protein CASSSTLGQGSNTGELFF.

This clone has more than one count but fewer than ten. This chain connects TRBV10-3 to TRBJ2-7, with D possibly being TRBD2 (5 bases). The length of the CDR3 is 13 residues. Germline V gene lookup returns CDR1 ENHRY and CDR2 SYGVKD. V was trimmed by 4 bases and J by 3 bases, leaving 10 bases between them. The CDR3 bases are TGTGCCATCAGTGGGGTAGGGAGCTACGAGCAGTACTTC. Its protein is CAISGVGSYEQYF.

Only one count was recorded for this clone. The V and J genes are TRBV11-2 and TRBJ2-7, with 12 bases aligning to TRBD1. This CDR3 has 16 residues. In germline, CDR1 is SGHAT, CDR2 FQNNGV. V was clipped by 5 bases and J by 3 bases; unmatched bases: 8. CDR3 sequence (DNA): TGTGCCAGCAGCCGGGACAGGGGGCGAGAGGGCTACGAGCAGTACTTC. It translates to CASSRDRGREGYEQYF. The variable domain in full, completed from reference TRBV11-2 and TRBJ2-7, reads EAGVAQSPRYKIIEKRQSVAFWCNPISGHATLYWYQQILGQGPKLLIQFQNNGVVDDSQLPKDRFSAERLKGVDSTLKIQPAKLEDSAVYLCASSRDRGREGYEQYFGPGTRLTVT.

The chain uses TRBV30 and TRBJ2-5, with D tentatively TRBD1 (6 bases). V dropped 7 bases and J dropped 4 bases, with 13 bases sitting between them. The CDR3 length is 12 residues. Germline V lookup: CDR1 GTSNPN, CDR2 SVGIG (reference sequence). CDR3 nucleotide sequence: TGTGCCTCGACAGGAAAAGGAGAGACCCAGTACTTC. Translated: CASTGKGETQYF.

This clone was recorded once. The chain recombines TRBV30 with TRBJ1-1; tentative D call: TRBD1 (5 bases). Germline V gene lookup returns CDR1 GTSNPN and CDR2 SVGIG (reference sequence). The V end was cut by 2 bases, the J end by 0 bases, with 22 bases between. There are 18 residues in the CDR3. CDR3 region: CAWSYRQGKSGVNTEAFF. The CDR3 DNA follows: TGTGCCTGGAGTTACCGGCAGGGAAAGTCGGGAGTGAACACTGAAGCTTTCTTT.

This rearrangement joins TRBV7-9 to TRBJ1-2; no clear D gene. CDR1 SEHNR and CDR2 FQNEAQ come from the germline V gene (reference sequence). V was cut by 0 bases and J by 4 bases, with 15 bases left in between. CDR3 length: 16 residues. The CDR3 loop is CASSLATKGPSYGYTF. The DNA for the CDR3 is TGTGCCAGCAGCTTAGCAACTAAGGGTCCGAGCTATGGCTACACCTTC.

The rearrangement joins TRBV14 to TRBJ1-1; D call uncertain. The CDR3 sequence is 15 residues long. The germline CDR1 and CDR2 sequences are SGHDN and FVKESK. V was pared by 0 bases and J by 1 base, with 9 bases between. This CDR3 reads CASSQDPFGNTEAFF. CDR3 in DNA: TGTGCCAGCAGCCAAGATCCTTTTGGGAACACTGAAGCTTTCTTT.

The gene calls are TRBV19 and TRBJ2-1; the D gene is possibly TRBD1 (5 bases). The CDR3 spans 15 residues. Germline loops: CDR1 LNHDA, CDR2 SQIVND (reference sequence). V was cut by 7 bases and J by 4 bases, with 17 bases left in between. CDR3 nucleotide sequence: TGTGCCAGTACTGACCAGGGCCTAGGATACAATGAGCAGTTCTTC. Translation: CASTDQGLGYNEQFF.

J is TRBJ1-3 and V is TRBV30; D ambiguous. Between the trimmed V and J ends, which lost 3 bases and 1 base, there was a span of 7 bases. This CDR3 has 13 amino acids. Per germline, CDR1 GTSNPN and CDR2 SVGIG (reference sequence). CDR3 in DNA: TGTGCCTGGAGCGCCGGTTCTGGAAACACCATATATTTT. Its translation is CAWSAGSGNTIYF. The complete variable domain, with remaining parts taken from reference TRBV30 and TRBJ1-3, reads SQTIHQWPATLVQPVGSPLSLECTVEGTSNPNLYWYRQAAGRGLQLLFYSVGIGQISSEVPQNLSASRPQDRQFILSSKKLLLSDSGFYLCAWSAGSGNTIYFGEGSWLTVV.

V and J are TRBV5-5 and TRBJ2-5; 7 nucleotides match TRBD2. The CDR3 is made up of 12 amino acids. CDR1 SGHKS and CDR2 YYEKEE come from the germline V gene (reference sequence). V was pared by 8 bases and J by 5 bases, with 6 bases of the junction left unmatched. CDR3 nucleotides: TGTGCCAGTGCGGGGGACTCGGAGACCCAGTACTTC. It translates to CASAGDSETQYF.

This clone came up a few times. The rearrangement joins TRBV2 to TRBJ1-1; D may be TRBD1 (5 bases). Germline V CDR1 and CDR2: SNHLY, FYNNEI. The CDR3 extends over 14 amino acids. V was shortened by 5 bases and J by 5 bases, with 15 bases between the two germline ends. The DNA of the CDR3 is TGTGCCAGCAGTAAAAAGGCCCCAGGGACTGAAGCTTTCTTT. Its protein is CASSKKAPGTEAFF.

This clone was seen once. The gene calls are TRBV2 and TRBJ2-7; D may be TRBD2 (6 bases). The CDR3 consists of 14 residues. Trimming cost V 3 bases and J 5 bases, with 14 bases left between them. Germline V CDR1 and CDR2: SNHLY, FYNNEI. The DNA of the CDR3 is TGTGCCAGCAGTGAGAAGCGGGTAGCCCACGAGCAGTACTTC. It codes for CASSEKRVAHEQYF.

The J gene is TRBJ2-1, the V gene TRBV5-1, with D maybe TRBD1 (5 bases). V lost 4 bases and J 0 bases, leaving 14 bases between the germline ends. Germline V lookup: CDR1 SGHRS, CDR2 YFSETQ. The CDR3 has 16 amino acids. The CDR3 DNA follows: TGCGCCAGCAGCGGGGCGACCGGAAGCTCCTACAATGAGCAGTTCTTC. This codes for CASSGATGSSYNEQFF.

The genes are TRBV25-1 and TRBJ2-7; TRBD1 is a possible D gene (5 bases). Germline lookup yields CDR1 MGHDK and CDR2 SYGVNS. The CDR3 spans 14 residues. The V end lost 4 bases, the J end lost 2 bases, and 12 bases lay between the germline ends. The CDR3 sequence is CASSAGQGTYEQYF. DNA for the CDR3: TGTGCCAGCAGTGCCGGGCAGGGTACCTACGAGCAGTACTTC.

V gene TRBV11-3 combines with J gene TRBJ1-1; unclear D gene. The CDR3 extends over 11 amino acids. Per germline, CDR1 SGHNT and CDR2 YENEEA. V lost 2 bases and J 8 bases, leaving 6 bases between the germline ends. CDR3 sequence (DNA): TGTGCCAGCAGCTTAAAAGGGGAAGCTTTCTTT. Translating it yields CASSLKGEAFF. The full variable domain, completed using reference TRBV11-3 and TRBJ1-1, is EAGVVQSPRYKIIEKKQPVAFWCNPISGHNTLYWYLQNLGQGPELLIRYENEEAVDDSQLPKDRFSAERLKGVDSTLKIQPAELGDSAVYLCASSLKGEAFFGQGTRLTVV.

V usage is TRBV11-2 and J usage is TRBJ1-1; 7 bases agree with TRBD1. Trimming at V came to 5 bases and at J to 3 bases, leaving 3 bases not matched to a gene. CDR3 length: 13 residues. Germline CDR1 and CDR2: SGHAT and FQNNGV. The CDR3 reads CASSRQGYTEAFF. For the CDR3, the DNA is TGTGCCAGCAGCCGACAGGGATACACTGAAGCTTTCTTT.

The chain joins TRBV11-1 to TRBJ2-1, with 8 positions matching TRBD1. The CDR3 totals 15 residues. Germline V gene lookup returns CDR1 SGHAT and CDR2 FQDESV (reference sequence). V shed 5 bases and J 2 bases; nucleotides not matched to a gene: 5. The CDR3 sequence is CASSPDRAPYNEQFF. CDR3 in DNA: TGTGCCAGCAGCCCGGACAGGGCCCCCTACAATGAGCAGTTCTTC.

In nucleotides, the CDR3 is TGTGCCAGCAGTGAAGGCGGCTTGCAGTACTTC. It specifies CASSEGGLQYF. V and J are TRBV6-1 and TRBJ2-7; no reliable D call. Trimming shortened V by 1 base and J by 9 bases, and 7 bases separated the two germline ends. CDR1 and CDR2 from the germline V gene are MNHNS and SASEGT. The CDR3 consists of 11 residues.

The chain combines TRBV9 with TRBJ2-5; D uncertain. Trimming removed 0 bases at V and 6 bases at J, with 15 bases between. In germline, CDR1 is SGDLS, CDR2 YYNGEE. This CDR3 spans 15 amino acids. The CDR3 sequence is CASSVADRNGQTQYF. The CDR3 DNA reads as TGTGCCAGCAGCGTAGCTGATAGGAACGGGCAGACCCAGTACTTC.

The V gene is TRBV4-2, the J gene TRBJ1-1; the D gene is possibly TRBD1 (5 bases). CDR1 is LGHNA, CDR2 YNFKEQ, per germline. Trimming stripped 1 base from V and 1 base from J, with 13 bases between. This CDR3 region has 16 residues. The CDR3 DNA reads as TGTGCCAGCAGCCAAGGCCTCGGGACGGGGAACACTGAAGCTTTCTTT. Its protein product is CASSQGLGTGNTEAFF.

This sequence joins TRBV5-6 and TRBJ2-1, with D possibly being TRBD1 or TRBD2 (5 bases each). The V and J ends lost 6 bases and 4 bases respectively, with 11 bases between them. Germline loops: CDR1 SGHDT, CDR2 YYEEEE. The length of the CDR3 is 13 residues. The CDR3 DNA is TGTGCCAGCACCAATTGGGGGTACAATGAGCAGTTCTTC. Translation: CASTNWGYNEQFF. Full variable domain (outside the CDR3, taken from reference TRBV5-6 and TRBJ2-1): DAGVTQSPTHLIKTRGQQVTLRCSPKSGHDTVSWYQQALGQGPQFIFQYYEEEERQRGNFPDRFSGHQFPNYSSELNVNALLLGDSALYLCASTNWGYNEQFFGPGTRLTVL.

This chain links TRBV5-6 with TRBJ2-4; D gene unclear. The CDR3 runs to 17 residues. CDR1 is SGHDT, CDR2 YYEEEE, per germline. V shed 0 bases and J shed 0 bases, with 13 bases lying between them. The CDR3 is CASSLGLRAPAKNIQYF. The DNA of the CDR3 is TGTGCCAGCAGCTTGGGTCTTAGGGCCCCAGCCAAAAACATTCAGTACTTC.

V usage is TRBV9 and J usage is TRBJ2-5, with 8 nucleotides matching TRBD2. CDR1 is SGDLS, CDR2 YYNGEE, per germline. After removal of 0 bases from V and 3 bases from J, the junction contained 4 bases not matched to a gene. This CDR3 is 15 amino acids long. The CDR3 DNA sequence: TGTGCCAGCAGCGTAGTGCCCGGGGGGGAAGAGACCCAGTACTTC. It yields the protein CASSVVPGGEETQYF.

This clone was counted at least ten times. V gene TRBV4-2 combines with J gene TRBJ1-5; 12 positions match TRBD1. The length of the CDR3 is 16 residues. Losses at the gene ends were 5 bases for V and 3 bases for J; bases not matched to a gene: 5. The V gene's germline CDR1 is LGHNA and CDR2 YNFKEQ. The CDR3 DNA reads as TGTGCCAGCAGCTCCCGGGACAGGGGGCCCAATCAGCCCCAGCATTTT. Its protein product is CASSSRDRGPNQPQHF.